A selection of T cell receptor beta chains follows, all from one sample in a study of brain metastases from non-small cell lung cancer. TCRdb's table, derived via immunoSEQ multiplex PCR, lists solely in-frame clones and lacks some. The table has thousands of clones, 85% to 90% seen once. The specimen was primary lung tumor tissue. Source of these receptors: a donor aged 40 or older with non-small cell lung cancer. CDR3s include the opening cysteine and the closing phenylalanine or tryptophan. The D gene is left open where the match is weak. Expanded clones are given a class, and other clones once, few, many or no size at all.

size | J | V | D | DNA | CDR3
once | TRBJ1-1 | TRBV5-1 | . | TGCGCCAGCAGCTTGGGCCATCTCTTGAACACTGAAGCTTTCTTT | CASSLGHLLNTEAFF
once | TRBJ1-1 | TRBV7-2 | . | TGTGCCAGCAGCTTATCTCCTGCTATAGTGTCTGAAGCTTTCTTT | CASSLSPAIVSEAFF
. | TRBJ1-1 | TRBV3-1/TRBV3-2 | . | TGTGCCAGCAGCCAACAGGCGATGAACACTGAAGCTTTCTTT | CASSQQAMNTEAFF
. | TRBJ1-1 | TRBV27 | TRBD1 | TGTGCCAGCAGTTTACGAAGACAGGGGTGGCGGAAGAACACTGAAGCTTTCTTT | CASSLRRQGWRKNTEAFF
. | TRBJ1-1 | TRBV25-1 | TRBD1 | TGTGCCAGCAGTTCGGACAGGGTGTTTGGGGCTTTCTTT | CASSSDRVFGAFF
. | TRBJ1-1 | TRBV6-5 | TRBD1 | TGTGCCAGCAGTTACCGCGGGACAGGGGCCGAAGCTTTCTTT | CASSYRGTGAEAFF
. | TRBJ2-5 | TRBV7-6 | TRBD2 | TGTGCCAGCAGCTTCTTGACTAGCGCAGAGACCCAGTACTTC | CASSFLTSAETQYF
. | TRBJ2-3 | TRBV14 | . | TGTGCCAGCAGCCAAGTTAGGGGCAGGGCCCCAAGCACAGATACGCAGTATTTT | CASSQVRGRAPSTDTQYF
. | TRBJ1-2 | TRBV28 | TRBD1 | TGTGCCAGCAGTTTCGCCGGGACAGGGGATAACTATGGCTACACCTTC | CASSFAGTGDNYGYTF
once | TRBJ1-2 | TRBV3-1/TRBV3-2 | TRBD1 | TGTGCCATGGGACAGGGCGACTATGGCTACACCTTC | CAMGQGDYGYTF
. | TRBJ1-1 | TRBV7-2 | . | TGTGCCAGCAGTTCGGAGGTGCCCACTGAAGCTTTCTTT | CASSSEVPTEAFF
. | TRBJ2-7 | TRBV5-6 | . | TGTGCCAGCAGCTTGGCCGCAGGGTACGAGCAGTACTTC | CASSLAAGYEQYF
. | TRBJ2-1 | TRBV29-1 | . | TGCAGCGTTGATCCTACGGGTCTCTACAATGAGCAGTTCTTC | CSVDPTGLYNEQFF
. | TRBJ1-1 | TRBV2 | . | TGTGCCAGCAGTGAAATGGAGAACACTGAAGCTTTCTTT | CASSEMENTEAFF
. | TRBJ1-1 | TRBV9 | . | TGTGCCAGCAGCCCCCTCTCGACCCTGGGTATTGAAGCTTTCTTT | CASSPLSTLGIEAFF
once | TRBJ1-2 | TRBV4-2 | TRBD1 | TGTGCCAGCAGCCAAGATCCTGGGGACAGGAACTATGGCTACACCTTC | CASSQDPGDRNYGYTF
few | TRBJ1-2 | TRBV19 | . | TGTGCCAGTAGTTTTGGATCTTCCGCCTATGGCTACACCTTC | CASSFGSSAYGYTF
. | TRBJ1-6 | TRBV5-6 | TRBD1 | TGTGCCAGCAGCTTGGTTCAGGGGGATTACAGTTATAATTCACCCCTCCACTTT | CASSLVQGDYSYNSPLHF
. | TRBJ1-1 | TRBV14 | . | TGTGCCAGCAGCCAAGATTTACAGGGTCAAGCTTTCTTT | CASSQDLQGQAFF
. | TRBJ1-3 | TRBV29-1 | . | TGCAGCGTTGAGGAAAACACCATATATTTT | CSVEENTIYF
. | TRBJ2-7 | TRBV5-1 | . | TGCGCCAGCAGCTCCGGGGCCTACGAGCAGTACTTC | CASSSGAYEQYF
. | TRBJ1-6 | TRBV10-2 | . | TGCGCCAACACGGCAGACGAGCATAATTCACCCCTCCACTTT | CANTADEHNSPLHF
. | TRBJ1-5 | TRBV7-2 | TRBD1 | TGTGCCAGCAGCCGGGACAGTTTAGGTCAGCCCCAGCATTTT | CASSRDSLGQPQHF
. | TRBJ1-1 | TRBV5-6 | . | TGTGCCAGCAGCTTGGGGGTCACTGAAGCTTTCTTT | CASSLGVTEAFF
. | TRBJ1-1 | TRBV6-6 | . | TGTGCCAGCAGTTACTCCCCCCTAGAGCATACCACTGAAGCTTTCTTT | CASSYSPLEHTTEAFF
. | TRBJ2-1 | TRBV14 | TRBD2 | TGTGCCAGCAGCCCTGGACTAGGTCGGGGGCAGTTCTTC | CASSPGLGRGQFF
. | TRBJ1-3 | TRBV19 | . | TGTGCCAGTAGAACGGCGAACTCTGGAAACACCACATATTTT | CASRTANSGNTTYF
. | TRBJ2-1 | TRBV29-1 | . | TGCAGCGTATCTTGGGGATACAATGAGCAGTTCTTC | CSVSWGYNEQFF
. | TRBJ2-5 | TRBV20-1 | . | TGCAGTGCCCAGGGCGGAGAGACCCAGTACTTC | CSAQGGETQYF
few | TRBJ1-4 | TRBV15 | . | TGTGCCACCAGCAGAGACGGCGGAAAACTGTTTTTT | CATSRDGGKLFF
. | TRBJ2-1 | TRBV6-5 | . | TGTGCCAGCAGCCGGATAGGAGGAGACAATGAGCAGTTCTTC | CASSRIGGDNEQFF
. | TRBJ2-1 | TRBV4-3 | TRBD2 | TGCGCCAGCAGCCCTTTCAGGGAGGGCGTTAGGAATGAGCAGTTCTTC | CASSPFREGVRNEQFF
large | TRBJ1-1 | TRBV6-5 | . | TGTGCCAGCAGTTCCGGCGTGGGGGTAGGGAACACTGAAGCTTTCTTT | CASSSGVGVGNTEAFF
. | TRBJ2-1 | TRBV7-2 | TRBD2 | TGTGCCAGCAGCTACCCGACTAGCGGTACTCATAATGAGCAGTTCTTC | CASSYPTSGTHNEQFF
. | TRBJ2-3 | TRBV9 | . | TGTGCCAGCAGCCCAGGAGAGCGGCCACGCACAGATACGCAGTATTTT | CASSPGERPRTDTQYF
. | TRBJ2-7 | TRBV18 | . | TGTGCCAGCTCACCACAATCGGTACAGGGAGCAGAGCAGTACTTC | CASSPQSVQGAEQYF
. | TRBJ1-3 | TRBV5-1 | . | TGCGCCAGCAGCCCAGGGGCGGCTGGAAACACCATATATTTT | CASSPGAAGNTIYF
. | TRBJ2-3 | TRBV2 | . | TGTGCCAGCACCGTCAGGGGGGTAGCGGGTAGGGGCACAGATACGCAGTATTTT | CASTVRGVAGRGTDTQYF
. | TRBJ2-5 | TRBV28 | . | TGTGCCAGCAGTGAAGAGACCCAGTACTTC | CASSEETQYF
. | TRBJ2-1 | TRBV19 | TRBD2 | TGTGCCAGTAGTAAGCGGGAAGGAGGGTATAATGAGCAGTTCTTC | CASSKREGGYNEQFF
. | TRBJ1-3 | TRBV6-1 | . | TGTGCCGTGACCGGGACAACCTCTGGAAACACCATATATTTT | CAVTGTTSGNTIYF
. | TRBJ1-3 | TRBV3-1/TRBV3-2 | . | TGTGCCAGCACCAAAGAGGCCTCGTCTGGAAACACCATATATTTT | CASTKEASSGNTIYF
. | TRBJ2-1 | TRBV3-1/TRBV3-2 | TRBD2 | TGTGCCAGCAGCCAAGATGGGGCGGGGGGCTTCAATGAGCAGTTCTTC | CASSQDGAGGFNEQFF
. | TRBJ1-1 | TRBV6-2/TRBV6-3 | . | TGTGCCAGCAGTTACTTGTCGGGCCGGCAAACAAGGACTGAAGCTTTCTTT | CASSYLSGRQTRTEAFF
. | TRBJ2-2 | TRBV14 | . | TGTGCCAGCAGCCAAGTAGCGTGGCGCGAGCTGTTTTTT | CASSQVAWRELFF
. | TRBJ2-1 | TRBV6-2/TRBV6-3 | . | TGTGCCAGCAGTTACCGGGGATACTCCTACAATGAGCAGTTCTTC | CASSYRGYSYNEQFF
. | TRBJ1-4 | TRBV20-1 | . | TGCAGTGCTAGCTTTAATGAAAAACTGTTTTTT | CSASFNEKLFF
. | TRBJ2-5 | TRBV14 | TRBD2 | TGTGCCAGCAGCCAAGGTCTAGCGGCGAAGGCGGCCCAGTACTTC | CASSQGLAAKAAQYF
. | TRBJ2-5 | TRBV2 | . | TGTGCCAGCAGCGGGGGGACAGTACAGACCCAGTACTTC | CASSGGTVQTQYF
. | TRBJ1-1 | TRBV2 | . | TGTGCCAGCAGTGTCCGTCCGAACACTGAAGCTTTCTTT | CASSVRPNTEAFF
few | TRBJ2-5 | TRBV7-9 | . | TGTGCCAGCAGCTTATCGGCTCAGGGACTGACCCAGTACTTC | CASSLSAQGLTQYF
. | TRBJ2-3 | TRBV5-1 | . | TGCGCCAGCAGCGTAAGATTCACAGATACGCAGTATTTT | CASSVRFTDTQYF
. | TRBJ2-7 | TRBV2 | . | TGTGCCAGCAGCTCAATTTATTCGAGGGGCTATTACGAGCAGTACTTC | CASSSIYSRGYYEQYF